These 2 T cell receptor beta chains were sequenced from one sample in a study of blood T cell repertoires in COVID-19. The assay was immunoSEQ multiplex PCR, and TCRdb's table has in-frame clones only and misses some. The profile shows some 380,000 clones, approximately 87% of them singletons. The sample consisted of PBMCs or T cells enriched from blood (not recorded which). These receptor sequences come from a man aged 25 to 40 who had recovered from COVID-19.

The J gene is TRBJ2-1, the V gene TRBV25-1; D may be TRBD1 (5 bases). This CDR3 is built from 13 residues. The V gene lost 4 bases and the J gene lost 8 bases, with 12 bases spanning the gap. Germline V gives CDR1 MGHDK, CDR2 SYGVNS. The chain's CDR3 is CASSVTGTHEQFF. CDR3 nucleotides: TGTGCCAGCAGTGTAACAGGAACGCATGAGCAGTTCTTC.

This chain connects TRBV5-1 to TRBJ1-4, with D maybe TRBD1 (5 bases). Trimming took 6 bases from V and 6 from J, leaving 18 bases between them. Germline V gene lookup returns CDR1 SGHRS and CDR2 YFSETQ. This CDR3 contains 15 residues. DNA for the CDR3: TGCGCCAGCAAACTAGGGGAGGGGACCCATGAAAAACTGTTTTTT. Translation: CASKLGEGTHEKLFF.